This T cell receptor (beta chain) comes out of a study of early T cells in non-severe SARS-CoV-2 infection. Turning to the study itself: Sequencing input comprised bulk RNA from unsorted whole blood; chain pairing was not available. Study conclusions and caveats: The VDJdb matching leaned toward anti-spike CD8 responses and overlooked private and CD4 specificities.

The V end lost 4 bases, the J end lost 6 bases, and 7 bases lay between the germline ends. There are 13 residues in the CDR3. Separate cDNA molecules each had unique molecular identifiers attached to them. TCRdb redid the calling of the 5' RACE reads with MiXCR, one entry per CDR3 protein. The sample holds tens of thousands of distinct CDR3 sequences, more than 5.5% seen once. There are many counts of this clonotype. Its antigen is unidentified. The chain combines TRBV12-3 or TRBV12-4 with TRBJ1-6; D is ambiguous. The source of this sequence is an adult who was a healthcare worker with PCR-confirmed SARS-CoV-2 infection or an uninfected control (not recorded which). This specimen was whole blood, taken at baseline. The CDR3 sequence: CASSYGVNSPLHF. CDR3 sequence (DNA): TGTGCCAGCAGTTACGGGGTTAATTCACCCCTCCACTTT.